This T cell receptor beta chain came from a study of T cell repertoires in cytomegalovirus infection. TCRdb re-analysed the reads in MiXCR, keeping a single row per CDR3 protein. Found here are about 300,000 distinct CDR3 sequences, about a tenth of them singletons; the top ten hold around 2.5%. Germline CDR1 and CDR2: MNHEY and SVGEGT. V lost 5 bases, J lost 1 base, and 10 bases stayed unmatched. The CDR3 length is 17 residues. The specimen was PBMCs. The sequence derives from a human donor in good health (CMV status not recorded). Some clones in this sample may be carry-over from other donors' samples. The V gene is TRBV6-2 or TRBV6-3, the J gene TRBJ2-5; 10 positions match TRBD2. The CDR3 region has the DNA TGTGCCAGCAGTCTGGGGACTAGCGCTTCCTTCCAAGAGACCCAGTACTTC. Translated, it gives CASSLGTSASFQETQYF.